This TCR beta chain was observed in a study of cytomegalovirus exposure and HLA in healthy donors. About this clone itself: Its matching antigen is unknown.

The PCR used 60 Vbeta and 13 Jbeta primers. The table came from immunoSEQ multiplex PCR; TCRdb's copy has only in-frame clones and leaves some out. The table shows roughly 200,000 clones, with about four fifths occurring only once. CDR3 length: 20 amino acids. V was pared by 3 bases and J by 1 base, with 16 bases of the junction left unmatched. Germline CDR1 and CDR2: SGDLS and YYNGEE. Overall study results and limits: In all likelihood, a cluster of highly shared sequence variants was a sequencing artifact. Looking again later, the authors saw that most CMV-associated TCR beta chains seemed HLA-restricted.

Material: PBMCs. The chain couples TRBV9 to TRBJ2-2; 9 nucleotides line up with TRBD1. This receptor was obtained from a man aged 35 to 55 in good health and CMV-seropositive. CDR3 nucleotides: TGTGCCAGCAGCGCATATTTCACACAGGGGGCTAGTCAGAACACCGGGGAGCTGTTTTTT. Protein: CASSAYFTQGASQNTGELFF.